Included here is one TCR beta chain sequence, with context. The target antigen is unknown. The data were taken from a study of shared clonotypes between healthy human individuals. Findings and limits, study-wide: Naive subsets, compared against memory subsets, generally had larger estimated richness values. Among non-shared clonotypes, generation probabilities were lower than among those shared by all four donors.

An assay was performed, and its level was deep. Libraries were prepared by immunoSEQ multiplex PCR; TCRdb keeps only in-frame clonotypes and omits some of them. Of roughly 1.5 million clones in the sample, 95% to 99% are singletons; the top ten hold approximately 0.45%. The CDR3 is 14 residues long. CDR1 SNHLY and CDR2 FYNNEI come from the germline V gene. V was cut by 7 bases and J by 0 bases, with 9 bases left in between. Sequencing was carried out using naive CD4+ T cells sorted from blood. Sample subset: CD45RA+ positively selected. The TCR comes from a man aged 25 to 45 in good health. The V call is TRBV2, the J call TRBJ1-4, with D possibly TRBD1 on 5 matching bases. CDR3 bases: TGTGCCAGCAAAAGGGACGCAACTAATGAAAAACTGTTTTTT. Protein product: CASKRDATNEKLFF.